This TCR beta chain was obtained from a study of blood T cell repertoires in COVID-19. Study at large: Samples taken during acute and convalescent COVID-19 were collected in the United States, Italy and Spain. Sources were T cells, B-cell-depleted T cells, or PBMCs; the material itself was cDNA or gDNA.

Patients in Seattle were enrolled during active infection, then followed longitudinally. Authors' data handling: Using reference gene primer amplification, nucleated cell counts were estimated. Only in-frame clones appear in the TCRdb table, and some are missing; sequencing was by immunoSEQ multiplex PCR. V and J calls and clone size are as listed in that table; D and trimming were resolved from the DNA. This table has around 120,000 clones, about 90% appearing once. Germline V gives CDR1 SGHVS, CDR2 FQNEAQ. V dropped 5 bases and J dropped 0; count of bases not matched to a gene: 4. The CDR3 runs to 15 residues.

This receptor was identified in a woman aged 60-75 years with COVID-19, enrolled during active disease. This sequence joins TRBV7-8 and TRBJ1-5, with 7 bases fitting TRBD1. The sample comprised peripheral blood. The CDR3 nucleotides are TGTGCCAGCAGCCCCGGGACAGCTAGCAATCAGCCCCAGCATTTT. Translated, it gives CASSPGTASNQPQHF.